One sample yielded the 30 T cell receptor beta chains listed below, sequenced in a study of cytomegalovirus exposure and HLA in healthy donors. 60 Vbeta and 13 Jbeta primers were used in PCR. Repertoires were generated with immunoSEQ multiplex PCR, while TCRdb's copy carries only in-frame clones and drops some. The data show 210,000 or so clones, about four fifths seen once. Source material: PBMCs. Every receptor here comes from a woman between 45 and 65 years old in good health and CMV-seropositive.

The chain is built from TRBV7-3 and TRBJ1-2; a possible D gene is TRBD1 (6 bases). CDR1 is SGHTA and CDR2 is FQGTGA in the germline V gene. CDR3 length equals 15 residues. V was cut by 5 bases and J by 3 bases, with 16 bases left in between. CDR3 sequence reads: CASSRGPPGDYGYTF. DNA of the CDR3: TGTGCCAGCAGCCGGGGACCTCCAGGGGACTATGGCTACACCTTC. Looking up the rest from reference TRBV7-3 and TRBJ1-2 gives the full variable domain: GAGVSQTPSNKVTEKGKYVELRCDPISGHTALYWYRQSLGQGPEFLIYFQGTGAADDSGLPNDRFFAVRPEGSVSTLKIQRTERGDSAVYLCASSRGPPGDYGYTFGSGTRLTVV.

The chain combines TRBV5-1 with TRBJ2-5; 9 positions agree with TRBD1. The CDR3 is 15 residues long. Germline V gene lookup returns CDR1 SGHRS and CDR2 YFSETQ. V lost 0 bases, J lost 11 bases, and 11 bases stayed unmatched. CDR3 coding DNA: TGCGCCAGCAGCTTGGCACCGGGACAGGGTGGGGAGCAGTACTTC. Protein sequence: CASSLAPGQGGEQYF.

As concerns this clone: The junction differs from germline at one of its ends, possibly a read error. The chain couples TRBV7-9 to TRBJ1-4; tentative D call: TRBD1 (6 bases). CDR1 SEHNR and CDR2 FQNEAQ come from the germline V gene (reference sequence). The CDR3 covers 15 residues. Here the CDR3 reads CSSSLEDSGVEKLFF. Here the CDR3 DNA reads TGTTCCAGCAGCTTAGAGGACAGTGGGGTAGAAAAACTGTTTTTT.

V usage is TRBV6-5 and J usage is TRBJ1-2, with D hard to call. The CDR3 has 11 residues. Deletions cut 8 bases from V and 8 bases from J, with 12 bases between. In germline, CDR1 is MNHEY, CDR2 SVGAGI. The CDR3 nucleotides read TGTGCCAGCGCGGGTGCGGGAGGCTACACCTTC. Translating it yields CASAGAGGYTF.

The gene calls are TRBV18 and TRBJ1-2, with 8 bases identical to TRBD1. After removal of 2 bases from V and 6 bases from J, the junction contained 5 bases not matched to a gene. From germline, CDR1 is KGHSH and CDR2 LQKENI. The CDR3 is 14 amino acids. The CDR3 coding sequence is TGTGCCAGCTCACCAGACAGGGGAATTGATGGCTACACCTTC. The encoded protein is CASSPDRGIDGYTF. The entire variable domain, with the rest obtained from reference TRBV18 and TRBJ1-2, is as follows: NAGVMQNPRHLVRRRGQEARLRCSPMKGHSHVYWYRQLPEEGLKFMVYLQKENIIDESGMPKERFSAEFPKEGPSILRIQQVVRGDSAAYFCASSPDRGIDGYTFGSGTRLTVV.

CDR3 sequence reads: CASSSGQGNQPQHF. CDR3 nucleotide sequence: TGTGCCAGCAGCTCAGGACAGGGGAATCAGCCCCAGCATTTT. The chain links TRBV6-1 to TRBJ1-5, with 9 bases aligning to TRBD1. The CDR3 contains 14 residues. V shed 6 bases, J shed 4 bases, and the junction held 4 bases outside the gene matches. CDR1 is MNHNS, CDR2 SASEGT, per germline.

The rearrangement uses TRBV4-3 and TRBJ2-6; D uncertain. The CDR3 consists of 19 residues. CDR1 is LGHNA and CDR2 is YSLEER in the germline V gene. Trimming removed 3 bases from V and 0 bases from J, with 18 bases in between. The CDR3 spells CASSQLSGTKSSGANVLTF. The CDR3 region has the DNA TGCGCCAGCAGCCAGCTATCAGGTACCAAGAGCTCTGGGGCCAACGTCCTGACTTTC.

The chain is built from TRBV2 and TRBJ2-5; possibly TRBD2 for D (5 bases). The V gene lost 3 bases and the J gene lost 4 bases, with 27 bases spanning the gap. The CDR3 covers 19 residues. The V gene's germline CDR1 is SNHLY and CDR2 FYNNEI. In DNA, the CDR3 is TGTGCCAGCAGTGATTTAGATTCCTCGGCGGAGGCGGCACCAGAGACCCAGTACTTC. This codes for CASSDLDSSAEAAPETQYF.

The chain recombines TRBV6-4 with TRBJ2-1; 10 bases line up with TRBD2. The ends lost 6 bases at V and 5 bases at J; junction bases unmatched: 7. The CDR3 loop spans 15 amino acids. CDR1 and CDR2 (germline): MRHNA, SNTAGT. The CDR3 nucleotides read TGTGCCAGCAGCCATCTAGCGGGGGAACACAATGAGCAGTTCTTC. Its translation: CASSHLAGEHNEQFF.

The CDR3 protein is CASRATGGDSGELFF. Here the CDR3 DNA reads TGTGCCAGCAGAGCGACAGGGGGTGATTCCGGGGAGCTGTTTTTT. V and J are TRBV6-6 and TRBJ2-2, with 9 bases fitting TRBD1. The CDR3 runs to 15 residues. The J segment lost 6 bases and the V segment lost 6 bases, leaving 8 bases of the junction unmatched. Germline lookup yields CDR1 MNHNY and CDR2 SVGAGI (reference sequence).

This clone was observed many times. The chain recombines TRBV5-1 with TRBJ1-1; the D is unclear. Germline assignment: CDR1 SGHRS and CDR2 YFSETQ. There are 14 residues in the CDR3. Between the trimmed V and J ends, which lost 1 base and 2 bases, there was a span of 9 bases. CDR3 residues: CASSLTVFNTEAFF. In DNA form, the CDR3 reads TGCGCCAGCAGCTTGACAGTGTTCAACACTGAAGCTTTCTTT.

The CDR3 here is CASSLGQFPDTQYF. The CDR3 DNA reads TGTGCCAGCAGCTTGGGACAGTTCCCAGATACGCAGTATTTT. This rearrangement joins TRBV5-4 to TRBJ2-3, with D maybe TRBD1 (5 bases). Germline lookup yields CDR1 SGHNT and CDR2 YYREEE (reference sequence). The CDR3 length is 14 residues. Trimming stripped 0 bases from V and 4 bases from J, with 9 bases between.

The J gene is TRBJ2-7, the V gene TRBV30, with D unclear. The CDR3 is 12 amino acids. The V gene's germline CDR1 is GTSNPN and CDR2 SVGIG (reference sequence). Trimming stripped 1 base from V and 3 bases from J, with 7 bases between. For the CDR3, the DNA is TGTGCCTGGAGTGGAGGCAGCTACGAGCAGTACTTC. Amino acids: CAWSGGSYEQYF. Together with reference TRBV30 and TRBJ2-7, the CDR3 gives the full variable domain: SQTIHQWPATLVQPVGSPLSLECTVEGTSNPNLYWYRQAAGRGLQLLFYSVGIGQISSEVPQNLSASRPQDRQFILSSKKLLLSDSGFYLCAWSGGSYEQYFGPGTRLTVT.

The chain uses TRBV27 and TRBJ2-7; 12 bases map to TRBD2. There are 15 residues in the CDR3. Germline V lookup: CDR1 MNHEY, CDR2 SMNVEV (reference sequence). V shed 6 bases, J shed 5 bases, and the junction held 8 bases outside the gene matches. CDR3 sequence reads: CASRKLAGGKNEQYF. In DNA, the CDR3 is TGTGCCAGCAGGAAACTAGCGGGGGGTAAAAACGAGCAGTACTTC.

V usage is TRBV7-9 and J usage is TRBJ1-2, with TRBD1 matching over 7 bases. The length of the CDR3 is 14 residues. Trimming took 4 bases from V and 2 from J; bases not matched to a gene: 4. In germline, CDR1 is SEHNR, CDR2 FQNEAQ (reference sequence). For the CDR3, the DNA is TGTGCCAGCAGCTCGACGACAGGGAACTATGGCTACACCTTC. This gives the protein CASSSTTGNYGYTF. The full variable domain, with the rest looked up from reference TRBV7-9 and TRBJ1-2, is DTGVSQNPRHKITKRGQNVTFRCDPISEHNRLYWYRQTLGQGPEFLTYFQNEAQLEKSRLLSDRFSAERPKGSFSTLEIQRTEQGDSAMYLCASSSTTGNYGYTFGSGTRLTVV.

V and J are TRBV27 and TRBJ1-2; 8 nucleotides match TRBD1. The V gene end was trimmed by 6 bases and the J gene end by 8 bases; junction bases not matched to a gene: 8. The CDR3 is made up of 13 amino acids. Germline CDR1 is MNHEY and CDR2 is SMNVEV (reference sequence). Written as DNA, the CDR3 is TGTGCCAGCAGGCCCACAGGGGGTGAAGGCTACACCTTC. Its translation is CASRPTGGEGYTF.

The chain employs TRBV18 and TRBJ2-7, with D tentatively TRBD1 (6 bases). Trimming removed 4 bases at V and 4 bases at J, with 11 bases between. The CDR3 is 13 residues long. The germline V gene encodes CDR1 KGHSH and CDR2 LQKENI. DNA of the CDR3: TGTGCCAGCTCACACCGGGACAAATACGAGCAGTACTTC. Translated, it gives CASSHRDKYEQYF.

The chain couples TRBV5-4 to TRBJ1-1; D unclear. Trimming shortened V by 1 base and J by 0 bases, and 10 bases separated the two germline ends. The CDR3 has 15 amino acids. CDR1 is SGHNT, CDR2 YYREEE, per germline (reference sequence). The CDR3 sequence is CASSLPSPVNTEAFF. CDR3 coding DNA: TGTGCCAGCAGCTTGCCCTCCCCAGTGAACACTGAAGCTTTCTTT.

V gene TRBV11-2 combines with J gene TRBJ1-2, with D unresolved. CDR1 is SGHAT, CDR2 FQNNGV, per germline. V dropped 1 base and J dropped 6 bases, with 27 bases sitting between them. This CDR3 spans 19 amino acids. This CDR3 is CASSLGPRRRVSLRNGYTF. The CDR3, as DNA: TGTGCCAGCAGCTTAGGGCCTAGGCGGCGGGTATCGCTTCGGAATGGCTACACCTTC.

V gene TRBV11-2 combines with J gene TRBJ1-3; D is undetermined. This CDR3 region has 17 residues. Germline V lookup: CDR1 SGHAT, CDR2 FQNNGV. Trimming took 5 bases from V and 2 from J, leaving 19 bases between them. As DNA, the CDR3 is TGTGCCAGCAGCACCATTCCCCAGGCCGGCCCTGGAAACACCATATATTTT. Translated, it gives CASSTIPQAGPGNTIYF.

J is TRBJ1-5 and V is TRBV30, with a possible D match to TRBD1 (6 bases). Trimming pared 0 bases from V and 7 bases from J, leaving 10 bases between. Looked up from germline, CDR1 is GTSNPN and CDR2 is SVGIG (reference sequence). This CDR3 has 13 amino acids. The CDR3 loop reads CAWSVQGGQPQHF. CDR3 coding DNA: TGTGCCTGGAGTGTACAAGGGGGACAGCCCCAGCATTTT.

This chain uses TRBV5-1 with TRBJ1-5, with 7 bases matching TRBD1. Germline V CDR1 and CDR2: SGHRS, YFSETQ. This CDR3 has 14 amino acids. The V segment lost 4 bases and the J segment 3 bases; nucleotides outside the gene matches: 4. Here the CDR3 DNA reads TGCGCCAGCAGCCAGGGGGTAAACAATCAGCCCCAGCATTTT. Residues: CASSQGVNNQPQHF.

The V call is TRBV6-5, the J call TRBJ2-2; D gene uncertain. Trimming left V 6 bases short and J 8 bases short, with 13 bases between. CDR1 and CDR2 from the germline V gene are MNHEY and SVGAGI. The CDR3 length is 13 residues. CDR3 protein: CASSPASLGELFF. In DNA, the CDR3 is TGTGCCAGCAGCCCCGCGAGTTTAGGGGAGCTGTTTTTT.

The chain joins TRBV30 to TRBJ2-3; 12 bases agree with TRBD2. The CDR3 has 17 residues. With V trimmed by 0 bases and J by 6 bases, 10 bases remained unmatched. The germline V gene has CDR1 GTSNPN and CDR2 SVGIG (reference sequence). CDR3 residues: CAWSVPTSGGLGDTQYF. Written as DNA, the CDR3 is TGTGCCTGGAGTGTACCGACTAGCGGGGGCTTAGGGGATACGCAGTATTTT. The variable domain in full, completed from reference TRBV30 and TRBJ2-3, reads SQTIHQWPATLVQPVGSPLSLECTVEGTSNPNLYWYRQAAGRGLQLLFYSVGIGQISSEVPQNLSASRPQDRQFILSSKKLLLSDSGFYLCAWSVPTSGGLGDTQYFGPGTRLTVL.

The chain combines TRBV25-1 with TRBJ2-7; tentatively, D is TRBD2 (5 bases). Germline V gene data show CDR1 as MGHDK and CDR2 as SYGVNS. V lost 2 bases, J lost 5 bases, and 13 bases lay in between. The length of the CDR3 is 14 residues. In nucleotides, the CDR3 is TGTGCCAGCAGTGAAAGAGGGCAAAGCAACGAGCAGTACTTC. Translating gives CASSERGQSNEQYF.

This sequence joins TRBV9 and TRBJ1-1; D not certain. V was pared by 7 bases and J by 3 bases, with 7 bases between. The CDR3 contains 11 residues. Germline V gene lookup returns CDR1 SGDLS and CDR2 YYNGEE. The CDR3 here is CASGRDTEAFF. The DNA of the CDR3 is TGTGCCAGCGGGAGGGACACTGAAGCTTTCTTT.

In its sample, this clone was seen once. CDR3 in amino acids: CASSASGTPVAQFF. The DNA of the CDR3 is TGCGCCAGCAGTGCCTCCGGGACTCCCGTCGCGCAGTTCTTC. The rearrangement links TRBV10-1 to TRBJ2-1; the D gene is possibly TRBD2 (6 bases). The V and J ends lost 4 bases and 12 bases respectively, with 19 bases between them. The V gene's germline CDR1 is WNHNN and CDR2 SYGVQD (reference sequence). The length of the CDR3 is 14 residues.

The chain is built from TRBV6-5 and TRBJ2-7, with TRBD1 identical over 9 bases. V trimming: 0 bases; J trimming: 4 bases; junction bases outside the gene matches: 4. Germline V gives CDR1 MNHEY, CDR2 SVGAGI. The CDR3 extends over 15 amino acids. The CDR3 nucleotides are TGTGCCAGCAGTTACTCCGGGACAGGGATGTACGAGCAGTACTTC. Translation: CASSYSGTGMYEQYF.

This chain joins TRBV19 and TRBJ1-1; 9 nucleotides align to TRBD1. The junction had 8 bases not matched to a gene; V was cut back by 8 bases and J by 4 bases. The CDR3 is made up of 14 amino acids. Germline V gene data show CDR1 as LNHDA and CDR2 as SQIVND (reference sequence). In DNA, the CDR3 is TGTGCCAGTTGTAACAGGGGGCGCGTCACTGAAGCTTTCTTT. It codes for CASCNRGRVTEAFF.

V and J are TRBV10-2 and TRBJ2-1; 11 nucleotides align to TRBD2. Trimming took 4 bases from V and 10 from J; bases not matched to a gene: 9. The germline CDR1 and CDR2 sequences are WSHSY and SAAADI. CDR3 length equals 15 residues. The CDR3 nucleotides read TGCGCCAGCAGTGCTTCTAGCGGGGGGACGGGGGAGCAGTTCTTC. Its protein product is CASSASSGGTGEQFF.